These 21 T cell receptor beta chains were sequenced from one sample in a study of blood T cell repertoires in COVID-19. Clones were read by immunoSEQ multiplex PCR, and TCRdb kept only the in-frame ones, dropping some. The sample includes a few hundred thousand clones, around nine tenths seen only once; the top ten take more than 8.5%. The sequenced sample consisted of peripheral blood. These receptors were obtained from a woman between 65 and 79 years old with COVID-19, enrolled during active disease.

V usage is TRBV3-1 (or the pseudogene TRBV3-2) and J usage is TRBJ2-7, with D maybe TRBD2 (5 bases). Germline CDR1 LGHDT, CDR2 YNNKEL (reference sequence). Trimming left V 2 bases short and J 2 bases short, with 10 bases between. This CDR3 spans 14 amino acids. The CDR3: CASSQNPAAYEQYF. The CDR3, as DNA: TGTGCCAGCAGCCAAAATCCAGCGGCCTACGAGCAGTACTTC.

A note on this clone: The same CDR3 also results from other DNA sequences found in this sample. The chain uses TRBV5-1 and TRBJ2-7; no clear D. Between the trimmed V and J ends, which lost 3 bases and 1 base, there was a span of 5 bases. CDR3 length: 12 residues. Per the germline V gene, CDR1 is SGHRS and CDR2 is YFSETQ. The CDR3 DNA is TGCGCCAGCAGCTCCCAATCCTACGAGCAGTACTTC. As protein: CASSSQSYEQYF.

The chain has TRBV5-1 and TRBJ2-2; D is ambiguous. CDR3 length: 15 amino acids. Germline CDR1 and CDR2: SGHRS and YFSETQ. V shed 0 bases and J shed 2 bases, with 8 bases lying between them. The CDR3 spells CASSLATSNTGELFF. In DNA form, the CDR3 reads TGCGCCAGCAGCTTGGCGACATCAAACACCGGGGAGCTGTTTTTT.

The V call is TRBV6-2 or TRBV6-3, the J call TRBJ2-3, with D possibly being TRBD1 (6 bases). This CDR3 is built from 14 residues. Germline V gene lookup returns CDR1 MNHEY and CDR2 SVGEGT. V was trimmed by 6 bases and J by 1 base, leaving 11 bases between them. Written as DNA, the CDR3 is TGTGCCAGCAGCCTGACAGGACGCACAGATACGCAGTATTTT. It is translated as CASSLTGRTDTQYF.

The chain is built from TRBV6-5 and TRBJ2-5; TRBD1 is a possible D gene (6 bases). V lost 6 bases and J lost 3, with 17 bases in between. CDR1 is MNHEY and CDR2 is SVGAGI in the germline V gene. This CDR3 comprises 15 residues. The CDR3 DNA sequence: TGTGCCAGCAGAATCCCGGGACATCTAAAAGAGACCCAGTACTTC. Protein sequence: CASRIPGHLKETQYF.

CDR3 loop: CASSPQGQLNEKLFF. The DNA of the CDR3 is TGTGCCAGCTCACCTCAGGGACAGCTCAATGAAAAACTGTTTTTT. This rearrangement joins TRBV18 to TRBJ1-4; the match to TRBD1 covers 7 bases. The germline gives CDR1 KGHSH, CDR2 LQKENI. V gave up 3 bases and J gave up 5 bases; unmatched junction bases: 6. The CDR3 runs to 15 residues.

The chain links TRBV7-9 to TRBJ1-1; perhaps TRBD1 as D (6 bases). The CDR3 contains 14 residues. Trimming shortened V by 3 bases and J by 2 bases, and 10 bases separated the two germline ends. CDR1 SEHNR and CDR2 FQNEAQ come from the germline V gene (reference sequence). The CDR3 is CASSFRTVNTEAFF. In DNA form, the CDR3 reads TGTGCCAGCAGCTTCCGGACAGTAAACACTGAAGCTTTCTTT.

This rearrangement joins TRBV11-2 to TRBJ1-5; 8 nucleotides match TRBD1. Germline CDR1 is SGHAT and CDR2 is FQNNGV. The CDR3 is 14 residues long. After removal of 4 bases from V and 5 bases from J, the junction contained 4 bases not matched to a gene. The CDR3 bases are TGTGCCAGCAGCTCCGGACAGGGACATCAGCCCCAGCATTTT. It is translated as CASSSGQGHQPQHF.

This clone was seen a single time. The identical CDR3 is also encoded by other nucleotide sequences in the sample. V is TRBV6-2 or TRBV6-3 and J is TRBJ2-2; D is uncertain. Germline V CDR1 and CDR2: MNHEY, SVGEGT. The CDR3 extends over 11 amino acids. V was trimmed by 6 bases and J by 7 bases, leaving 6 bases between them. CDR3 nucleotides: TGTGCCAGCAGCCCTCGCGGGGAGCTGTTTTTT. Its protein product is CASSPRGELFF.

The chain is built from TRBV5-4 and TRBJ2-7; tentatively, D is TRBD2 (7 bases). CDR3 size: 14 residues. Trimming left V 0 bases short and J 7 bases short, with 14 bases between. Per germline, CDR1 SGHNT and CDR2 YYREEE (reference sequence). CDR3 protein: CASSLDWGGREQYF. The CDR3 DNA sequence: TGTGCCAGCAGCTTGGATTGGGGGGGCCGGGAGCAGTACTTC.

The chain combines TRBV3-1 (or the pseudogene TRBV3-2) with TRBJ2-3, with 14 bases aligning to TRBD2. CDR3 length: 16 residues. The V segment lost 3 bases and the J segment 4 bases; nucleotides outside the gene matches: 3. Germline-derived CDR1 and CDR2 are LGHDT and YNNKEL (reference sequence). CDR3 DNA sequence: TGTGCCAGCAGCCAGACTAGCGGGAGGGCCGCAGATACGCAGTATTTT. This translates into CASSQTSGRAADTQYF.

This clone was recorded only once. The gene calls are TRBV10-3 and TRBJ1-1, with TRBD1 identical over 9 bases. Germline V gene sequence: CDR1 ENHRY, CDR2 SYGVKD. Trimming at V came to 5 bases and at J to 2 bases, leaving 6 bases not matched to a gene. The CDR3 runs to 15 residues. For the CDR3, the DNA is TGTGCCATCAGTTTGAACAGGGGGCCCAACACTGAAGCTTTCTTT. This translates into CAISLNRGPNTEAFF.

The genes are TRBV9 and TRBJ2-1, with D hard to call. Trimming cost V 1 base and J 5 bases, with 10 bases left between them. This CDR3 comprises 14 residues. Germline loops: CDR1 SGDLS, CDR2 YYNGEE. CDR3 sequence reads: CASSVSWADNEQFF. Written as DNA, the CDR3 is TGTGCCAGCAGCGTATCATGGGCAGACAATGAGCAGTTCTTC.

The rearrangement links TRBV5-4 to TRBJ1-1; 9 bases align to TRBD1. The CDR3 has 15 residues. The germline V gene encodes CDR1 SGHNT and CDR2 YYREEE (reference sequence). The V segment lost 2 bases and the J segment 4 bases; nucleotides outside the gene matches: 6. CDR3 protein: CASSFNRGPGTEAFF. In nucleotides, the CDR3 is TGTGCCAGCAGCTTCAACAGGGGGCCGGGCACTGAAGCTTTCTTT. The whole variable domain, filled in from reference TRBV5-4 and TRBJ1-1, reads ETGVTQSPTHLIKTRGQQVTLRCSSQSGHNTVSWYQQALGQGPQFIFQYYREEENGRGNFPPRFSGLQFPNYSSELNVNALELDDSALYLCASSFNRGPGTEAFFGQGTRLTVV.

The V call is TRBV7-2, the J call TRBJ2-7, with 7 positions matching TRBD2. There are 15 residues in the CDR3. V lost 7 bases to trimming and J lost 4 bases; unmatched junction nucleotides: 13. Per the germline V gene, CDR1 is SGHTA and CDR2 is FQGNSA. The CDR3 coding sequence is TGTGCCAGCAACAAGCCGGGGGGAGAAGGGTACGAGCAGTACTTC. The encoded protein is CASNKPGGEGYEQYF.

In this sample, this clone turned up once. The chain employs TRBV19 and TRBJ2-2; TRBD2 matches 13 bases. With 5 bases clipped from V and 6 bases from J, the junction kept 3 bases outside the gene matches. The CDR3 contains 15 residues. Germline CDR1 LNHDA, CDR2 SQIVND (reference sequence). The CDR3 sequence: CASSWTSGSSGELFF. CDR3 nucleotide sequence: TGTGCCAGTAGTTGGACTAGCGGGAGCTCCGGGGAGCTGTTTTTT.

This clone was detected only a few times. The rearrangement joins TRBV9 to TRBJ2-1; TRBD2 aligns across 16 bases. The length of the CDR3 is 16 residues. Trimming cost V 3 bases and J 5 bases; bases outside gene matches: 2. CDR1 and CDR2 (germline): SGDLS, YYNGEE. The CDR3 loop reads CASSAGLAGGDNEQFF. CDR3 nucleotide sequence: TGTGCCAGCAGCGCGGGACTAGCGGGAGGGGACAATGAGCAGTTCTTC.

V is TRBV24-1 and J is TRBJ2-1, with TRBD1 matching 7 bases. The CDR3 has 14 amino acids. Germline CDR1 reads KGHDR; CDR2 reads SFDVKD. Losses at the gene ends were 9 bases for V and 2 bases for J; bases not matched to a gene: 6. CDR3 loop: CATAGDSPYNEQFF. The CDR3, as DNA: TGTGCCACCGCCGGGGACAGTCCCTACAATGAGCAGTTCTTC.

This clone was found many times. The chain has TRBV30 and TRBJ1-5; no reliable D call. Trimming stripped 5 bases from V and 0 bases from J, with 14 bases between. CDR3 size: 15 residues. From germline, CDR1 is GTSNPN and CDR2 SVGIG (reference sequence). In DNA form, the CDR3 reads TGTGCCTGGGCGCGAGGGAGCGATAGCAATCAGCCCCAGCATTTT. Translation gives CAWARGSDSNQPQHF. Variable domain in full (rest from reference TRBV30 and TRBJ1-5): SQTIHQWPATLVQPVGSPLSLECTVEGTSNPNLYWYRQAAGRGLQLLFYSVGIGQISSEVPQNLSASRPQDRQFILSSKKLLLSDSGFYLCAWARGSDSNQPQHFGDGTRLSIL.

The chain links TRBV21-1 to TRBJ2-7; the D call in the table, TRBD2, was not verified against the DNA. TRBV21-1 is an annotated pseudogene. The CDR3 contains 15 residues. The CDR3 region has the DNA TGTGCCAGCAGCAAGGGAGCCTGGGACTCCTACGAGCAGTACTTC. Its translation is CASSKGAWDSYEQYF.

This chain connects TRBV5-4 to TRBJ2-1; TRBD1 agrees at 7 bases. The CDR3 is 15 amino acids. The J segment lost 4 bases and the V segment lost 5 bases, leaving 9 bases of the junction unmatched. Germline V CDR1 and CDR2: SGHNT, YYREEE (reference sequence). DNA of the CDR3: TGTGCCAGCAGTAGGGGACAGCCTTCTTACAATGAGCAGTTCTTC. It encodes CASSRGQPSYNEQFF.